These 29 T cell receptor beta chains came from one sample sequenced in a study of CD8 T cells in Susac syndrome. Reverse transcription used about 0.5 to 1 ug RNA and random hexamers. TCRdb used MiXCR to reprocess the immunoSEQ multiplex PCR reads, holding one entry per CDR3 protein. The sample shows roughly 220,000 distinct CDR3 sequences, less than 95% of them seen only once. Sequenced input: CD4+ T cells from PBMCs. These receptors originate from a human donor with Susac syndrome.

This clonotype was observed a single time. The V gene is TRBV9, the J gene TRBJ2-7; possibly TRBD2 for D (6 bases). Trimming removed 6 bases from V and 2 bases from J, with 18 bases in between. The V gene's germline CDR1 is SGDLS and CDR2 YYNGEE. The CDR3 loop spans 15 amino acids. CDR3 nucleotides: TGTGCCAGCACCCCCGGAGGGGTGCCCACCTACGAGCAGTACTTC. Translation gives CASTPGGVPTYEQYF. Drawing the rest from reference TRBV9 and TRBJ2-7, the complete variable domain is DSGVTQTPKHLITATGQRVTLRCSPRSGDLSVYWYQQSLDQGLQFLIQYYNGEERAKGNILERFSAQQFPDLHSELNLSSLELGDSALYFCASTPGGVPTYEQYFGPGTRLTVT.

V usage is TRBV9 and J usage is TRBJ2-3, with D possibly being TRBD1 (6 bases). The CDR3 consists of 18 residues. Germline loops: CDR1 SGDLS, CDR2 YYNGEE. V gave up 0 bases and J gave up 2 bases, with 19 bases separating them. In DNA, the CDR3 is TGTGCCAGCAGCGTAGGGAGGACCGGGACACCGTTCACAGATACGCAGTATTTT. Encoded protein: CASSVGRTGTPFTDTQYF.

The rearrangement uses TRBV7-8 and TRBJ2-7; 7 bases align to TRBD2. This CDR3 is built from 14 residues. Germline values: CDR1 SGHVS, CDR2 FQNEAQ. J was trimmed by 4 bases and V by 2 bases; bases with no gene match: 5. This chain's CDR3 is CASSLSDGGYEQYF. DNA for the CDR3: TGTGCCAGCAGCTTATCCGACGGGGGGTACGAGCAGTACTTC. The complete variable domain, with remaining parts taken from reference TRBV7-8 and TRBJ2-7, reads GAGVSQSPRYKVAKRGQDVALRCDPISGHVSLFWYQQALGQGPEFLTYFQNEAQLDKSGLPSDRFFAERPEGSVSTLKIQRTQQEDSAVYLCASSLSDGGYEQYFGPGTRLTVT.

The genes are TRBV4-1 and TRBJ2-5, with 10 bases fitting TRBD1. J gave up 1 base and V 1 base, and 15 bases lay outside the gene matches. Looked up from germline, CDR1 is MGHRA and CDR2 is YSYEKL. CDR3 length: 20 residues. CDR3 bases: TGCGCCAGCAGCCAAGCACAGACGCGACAGGGGGCGGGCGGCCAAGAGACCCAGTACTTC. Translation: CASSQAQTRQGAGGQETQYF.

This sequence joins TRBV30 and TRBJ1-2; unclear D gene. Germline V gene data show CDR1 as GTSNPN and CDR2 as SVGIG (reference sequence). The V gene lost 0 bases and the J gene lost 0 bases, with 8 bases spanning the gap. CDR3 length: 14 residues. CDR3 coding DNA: TGTGCCTGGAGTGTAGGGATTACTAACTATGGCTACACCTTC. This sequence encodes CAWSVGITNYGYTF.

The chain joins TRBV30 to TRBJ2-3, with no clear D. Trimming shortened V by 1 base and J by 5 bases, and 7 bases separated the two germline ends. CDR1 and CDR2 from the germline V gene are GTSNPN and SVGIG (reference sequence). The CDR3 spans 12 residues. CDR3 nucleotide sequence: TGTGCCTGGAGTGGATCAGGAGATACGCAGTATTTT. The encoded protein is CAWSGSGDTQYF.

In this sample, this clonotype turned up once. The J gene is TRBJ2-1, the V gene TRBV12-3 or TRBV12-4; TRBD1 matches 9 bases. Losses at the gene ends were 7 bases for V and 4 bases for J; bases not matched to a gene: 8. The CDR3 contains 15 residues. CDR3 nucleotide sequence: TGTGCCAGCACCCTGGACAGGGGCGGATACAATGAGCAGTTCTTC. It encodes CASTLDRGGYNEQFF.

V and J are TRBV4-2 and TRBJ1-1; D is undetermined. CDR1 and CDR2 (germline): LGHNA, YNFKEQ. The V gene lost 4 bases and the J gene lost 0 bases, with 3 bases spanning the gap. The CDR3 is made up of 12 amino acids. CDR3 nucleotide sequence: TGTGCCAGCAGCCTTATGAACACTGAAGCTTTCTTT. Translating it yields CASSLMNTEAFF.

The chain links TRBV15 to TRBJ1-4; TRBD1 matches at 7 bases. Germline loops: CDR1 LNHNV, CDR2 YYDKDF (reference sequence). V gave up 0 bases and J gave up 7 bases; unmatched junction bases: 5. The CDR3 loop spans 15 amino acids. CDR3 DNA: TGTGCCACCAGCAGAGAAGCGGGACAGACTGAAAAACTGTTTTTT. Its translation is CATSREAGQTEKLFF.

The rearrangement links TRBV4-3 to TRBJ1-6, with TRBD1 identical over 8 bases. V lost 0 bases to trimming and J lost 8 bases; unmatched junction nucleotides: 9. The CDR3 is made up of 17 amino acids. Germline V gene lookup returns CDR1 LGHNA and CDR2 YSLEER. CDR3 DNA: TGCGCCAGCAGCCAAGAACTAACCGGACAGGGTGATTCACCCCTCCACTTT. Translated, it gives CASSQELTGQGDSPLHF.

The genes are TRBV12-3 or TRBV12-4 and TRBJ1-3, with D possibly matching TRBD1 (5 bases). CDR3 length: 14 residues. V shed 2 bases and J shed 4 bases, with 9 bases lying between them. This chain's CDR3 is CASSLFQGGNTIYF. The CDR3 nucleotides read TGTGCCAGCAGTTTATTCCAGGGAGGAAACACCATATATTTT.

CDR3 DNA: TGCGCCAGCAGCTTGGCCCCGGGACAGGATCAGCCCCAGCATTTT. Amino acid sequence: CASSLAPGQDQPQHF. V and J are TRBV5-1 and TRBJ1-5; 8 bases agree with TRBD1. With V trimmed by 0 bases and J by 5 bases, 4 bases remained unmatched. CDR1 and CDR2 from the germline V gene are SGHRS and YFSETQ. CDR3 size: 15 residues. Full variable domain (remainder filled in from reference TRBV5-1 and TRBJ1-5): KAGVTQTPRYLIKTRGQQVTLSCSPISGHRSVSWYQQTPGQGLQFLFEYFSETQRNKGNFPGRFSGRQFSNSRSEMNVSTLELGDSALYLCASSLAPGQDQPQHFGDGTRLSIL.

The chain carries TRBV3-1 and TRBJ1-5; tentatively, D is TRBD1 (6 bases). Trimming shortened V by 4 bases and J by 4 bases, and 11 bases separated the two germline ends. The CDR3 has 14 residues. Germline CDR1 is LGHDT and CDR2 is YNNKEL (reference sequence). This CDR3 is CASSPSQGNQPQHF. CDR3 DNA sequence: TGTGCCAGCAGCCCCTCACAGGGAAATCAGCCCCAGCATTTT.

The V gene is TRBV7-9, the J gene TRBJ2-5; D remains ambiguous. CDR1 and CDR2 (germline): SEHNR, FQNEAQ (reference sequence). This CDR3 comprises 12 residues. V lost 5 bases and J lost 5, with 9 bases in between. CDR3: CASSTDGETQYF. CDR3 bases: TGTGCCAGCAGCACGGACGGCGAGACCCAGTACTTC.

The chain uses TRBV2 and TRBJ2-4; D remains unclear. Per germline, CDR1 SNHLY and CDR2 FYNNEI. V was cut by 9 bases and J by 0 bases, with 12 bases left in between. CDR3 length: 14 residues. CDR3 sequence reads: CASEEALAKNIQYF. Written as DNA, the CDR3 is TGTGCCAGTGAGGAAGCTCTAGCCAAAAACATTCAGTACTTC.

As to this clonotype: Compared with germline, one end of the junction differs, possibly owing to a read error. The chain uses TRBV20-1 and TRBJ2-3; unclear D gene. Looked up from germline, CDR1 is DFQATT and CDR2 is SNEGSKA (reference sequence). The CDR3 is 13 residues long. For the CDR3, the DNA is TGCAGCGCTAGACCAGTTAGCACAGATACGCAGTATTTT. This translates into CSARPVSTDTQYF.

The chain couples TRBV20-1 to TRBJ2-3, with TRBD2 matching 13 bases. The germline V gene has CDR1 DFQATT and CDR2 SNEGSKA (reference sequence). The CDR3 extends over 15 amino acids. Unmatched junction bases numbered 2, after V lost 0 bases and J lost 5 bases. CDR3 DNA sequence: TGCAGTGCTAGAGAATGGACTAGCGGGGGAGATACGCAGTATTTT. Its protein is CSAREWTSGGDTQYF.

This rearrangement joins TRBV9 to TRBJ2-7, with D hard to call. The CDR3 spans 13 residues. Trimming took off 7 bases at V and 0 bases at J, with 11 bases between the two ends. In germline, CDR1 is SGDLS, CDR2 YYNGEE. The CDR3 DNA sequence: TGTGCCAGCGGACCTTCCAGCTCCTACGAGCAGTACTTC. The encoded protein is CASGPSSSYEQYF.

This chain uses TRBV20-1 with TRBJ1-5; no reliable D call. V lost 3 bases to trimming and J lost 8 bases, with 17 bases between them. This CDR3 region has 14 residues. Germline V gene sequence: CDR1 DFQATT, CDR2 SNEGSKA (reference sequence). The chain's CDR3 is CSASMPDLQKPQHF. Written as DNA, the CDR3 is TGCAGTGCTAGTATGCCGGACCTCCAAAAGCCCCAGCATTTT.

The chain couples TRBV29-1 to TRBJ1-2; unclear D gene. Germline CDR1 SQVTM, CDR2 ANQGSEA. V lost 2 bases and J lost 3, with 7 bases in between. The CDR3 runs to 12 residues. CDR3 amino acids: CSVERTDYGYTF. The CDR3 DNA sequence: TGCAGCGTTGAACGCACAGACTATGGCTACACCTTC.

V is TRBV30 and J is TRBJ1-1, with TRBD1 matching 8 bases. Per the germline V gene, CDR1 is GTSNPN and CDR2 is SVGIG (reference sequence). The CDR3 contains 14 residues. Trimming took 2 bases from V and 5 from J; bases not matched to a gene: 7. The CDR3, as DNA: TGTGCCTGGAGTTTCACAGGGGGGGGGACTGAAGCTTTCTTT. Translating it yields CAWSFTGGGTEAFF. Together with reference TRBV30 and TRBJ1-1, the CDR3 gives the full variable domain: SQTIHQWPATLVQPVGSPLSLECTVEGTSNPNLYWYRQAAGRGLQLLFYSVGIGQISSEVPQNLSASRPQDRQFILSSKKLLLSDSGFYLCAWSFTGGGTEAFFGQGTRLTVV.

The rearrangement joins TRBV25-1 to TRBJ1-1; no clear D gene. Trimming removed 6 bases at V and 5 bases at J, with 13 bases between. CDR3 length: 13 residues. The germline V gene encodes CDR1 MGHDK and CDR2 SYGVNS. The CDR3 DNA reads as TGTGCCAGCAGCGTAAGACTGGCGACTGAAGCTTTCTTT. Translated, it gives CASSVRLATEAFF. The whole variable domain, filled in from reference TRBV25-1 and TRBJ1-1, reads EADIYQTPRYLVIGTGKKITLECSQTMGHDKMYWYQQDPGMELHLIHYSYGVNSTEKGDLSSESTVSRIRTEHFPLTLESARPSHTSQYLCASSVRLATEAFFGQGTRLTVV.

CDR3 amino acids: CANGGTDTQYF. The CDR3 nucleotides are TGTGCCAACGGAGGGACAGATACGCAGTATTTT. The genes are TRBV6-6 and TRBJ2-3; perhaps TRBD2 as D (6 bases). V lost 10 bases, J lost 3 bases, and 8 bases lay in between. The germline CDR1 and CDR2 sequences are MNHNY and SVGAGI (reference sequence). This CDR3 has 11 amino acids.

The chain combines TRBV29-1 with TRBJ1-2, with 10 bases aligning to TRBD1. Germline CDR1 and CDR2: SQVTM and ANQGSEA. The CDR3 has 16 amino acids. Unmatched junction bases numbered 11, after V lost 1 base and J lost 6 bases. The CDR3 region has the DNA TGCAGCGTTGAAGTCGCGCCCACCGGGACAGGGGATGGCTACACCTTC. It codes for CSVEVAPTGTGDGYTF.

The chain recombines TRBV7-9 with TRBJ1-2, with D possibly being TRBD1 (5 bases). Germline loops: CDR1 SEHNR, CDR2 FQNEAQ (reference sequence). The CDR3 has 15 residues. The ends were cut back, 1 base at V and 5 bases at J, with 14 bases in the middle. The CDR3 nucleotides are TGTGCCAGCAGCTTAGGAGGCAGGGCCTCGTATGGCTACACCTTC. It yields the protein CASSLGGRASYGYTF.

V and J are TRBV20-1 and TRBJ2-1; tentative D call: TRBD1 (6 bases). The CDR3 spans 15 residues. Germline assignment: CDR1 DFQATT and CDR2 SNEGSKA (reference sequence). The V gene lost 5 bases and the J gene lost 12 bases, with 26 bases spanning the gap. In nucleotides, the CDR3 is TGCAGTGCTCCCATTGCGGACAGTAACACAATGAGGCAGTTCTTC. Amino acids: CSAPIADSNTMRQFF.

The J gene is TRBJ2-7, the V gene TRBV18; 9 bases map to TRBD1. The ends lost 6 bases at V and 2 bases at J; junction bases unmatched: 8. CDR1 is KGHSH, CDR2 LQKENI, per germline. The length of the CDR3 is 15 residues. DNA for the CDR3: TGTGCCAGCTCTATCTTGGGACAGGGTGCCTACGAGCAGTACTTC. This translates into CASSILGQGAYEQYF.

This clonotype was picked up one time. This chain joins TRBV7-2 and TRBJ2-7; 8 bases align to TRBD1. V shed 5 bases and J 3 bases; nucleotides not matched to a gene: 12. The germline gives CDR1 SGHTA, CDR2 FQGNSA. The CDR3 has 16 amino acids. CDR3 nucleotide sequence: TGTGCCAGCAGCCCCCTAAGGCAGGGGGCAGGCTACGAGCAGTACTTC. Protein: CASSPLRQGAGYEQYF. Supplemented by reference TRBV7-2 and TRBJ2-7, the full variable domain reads GAGVSQSPSNKVTEKGKDVELRCDPISGHTALYWYRQSLGQGLEFLIYFQGNSAPDKSGLPSDRFSAERTGGSVSTLTIQRTQQEDSAVYLCASSPLRQGAGYEQYFGPGTRLTVT.

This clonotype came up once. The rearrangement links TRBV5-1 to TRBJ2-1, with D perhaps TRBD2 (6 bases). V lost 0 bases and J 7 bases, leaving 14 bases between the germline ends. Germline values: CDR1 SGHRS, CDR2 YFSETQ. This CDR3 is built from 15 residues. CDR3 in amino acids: CASSLDAGLQNEQFF. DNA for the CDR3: TGCGCCAGCAGCTTGGACGCGGGACTCCAAAATGAGCAGTTCTTC.